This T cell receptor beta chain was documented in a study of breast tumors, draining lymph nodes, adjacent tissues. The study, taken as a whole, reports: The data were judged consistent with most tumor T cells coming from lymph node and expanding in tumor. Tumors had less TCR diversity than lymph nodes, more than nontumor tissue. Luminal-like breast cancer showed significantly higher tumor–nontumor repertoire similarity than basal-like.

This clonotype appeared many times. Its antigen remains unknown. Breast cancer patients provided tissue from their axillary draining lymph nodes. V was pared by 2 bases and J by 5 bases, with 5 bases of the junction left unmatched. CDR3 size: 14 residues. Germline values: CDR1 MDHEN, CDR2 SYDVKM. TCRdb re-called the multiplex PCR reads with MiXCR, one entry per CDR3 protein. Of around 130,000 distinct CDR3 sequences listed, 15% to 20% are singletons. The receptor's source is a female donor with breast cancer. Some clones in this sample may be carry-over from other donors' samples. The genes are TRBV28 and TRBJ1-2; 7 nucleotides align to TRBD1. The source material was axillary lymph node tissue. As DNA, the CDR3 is TGTGCCAGCAGTTTACCCCGGGACAGATATGGCTACACCTTC. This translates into CASSLPRDRYGYTF.